Each of the 23 T cell receptor beta chains below was sequenced from the same sample in a study of T cells in Graves' hyperthyroidism and ophthalmopathy. Regions amplified from RNA transcripts were the TCR beta CDR3 regions. Researchers ran a first-round RT-PCR on the TCR CDR3 using the HTBI primer set. TCRdb passed the multiplex PCR reads through MiXCR, listing each CDR3 protein once. The sample records some 300,000 distinct CDR3 sequences, more than 10% being singletons. Source material: blood. These receptors were collected from a woman in her twenties or thirties with Graves' hyperthyroidism that later progressed to Graves' ophthalmopathy.

The chain couples TRBV19 to TRBJ1-4; TRBD1 is a possible D gene (5 bases). Germline lookup yields CDR1 LNHDA and CDR2 SQIVND (reference sequence). V dropped 7 bases and J dropped 0 bases, with 12 bases sitting between them. This CDR3 contains 15 residues. CDR3 nucleotide sequence: TGTGCCAGTAAGGTCAGGGTTGCAACTAATGAAAAACTGTTTTTT. It yields the protein CASKVRVATNEKLFF.

This clonotype was counted ten times or more. V and J are TRBV7-9 and TRBJ2-1; D unclear. V was pared by 3 bases and J by 8 bases, with 8 bases between. The length of the CDR3 is 12 residues. Germline CDR1 and CDR2: SEHNR and FQNEAQ (reference sequence). The CDR3 DNA sequence: TGTGCCAGCAGCTTTCGGGCACATGAGCAGTTCTTC. This translates into CASSFRAHEQFF.

Many counts were recorded for this clonotype. This chain joins TRBV9 and TRBJ2-3; TRBD2 aligns across 8 bases. CDR1 is SGDLS and CDR2 is YYNGEE in the germline V gene. The CDR3 runs 15 residues. V lost 2 bases to trimming and J lost 5 bases; unmatched junction nucleotides: 7. This CDR3 is CASSVRAGDGDTQYF. CDR3 sequence (DNA): TGTGCCAGCAGCGTCCGAGCGGGAGATGGAGATACGCAGTATTTT.

This clonotype has just a few counts. This chain links TRBV10-3 with TRBJ1-2; D unresolved. The V and J ends lost 0 bases and 2 bases respectively, with 4 bases between them. The CDR3 consists of 13 residues. Germline CDR1 and CDR2: ENHRY and SYGVKD. DNA of the CDR3: TGTGCCATCAGTGAGTCTCTCAACTATGGCTACACCTTC. Translation: CAISESLNYGYTF.

In its sample, this clonotype was seen many times. The gene calls are TRBV30 and TRBJ2-7; 12 bases fit TRBD2. Trimming at V came to 8 bases and at J to 4 bases, leaving 6 bases not matched to a gene. CDR1 GTSNPN and CDR2 SVGIG come from the germline V gene (reference sequence). The CDR3 spans 13 residues. CDR3 DNA: TGTGCCGGGTGGACTAGCGGGGCTTACGAGCAGTACTTC. Translation gives CAGWTSGAYEQYF.

This clonotype was detected ten times or more. This chain joins TRBV18 and TRBJ2-1; D is uncertain. This CDR3 comprises 15 residues. Looked up from germline, CDR1 is KGHSH and CDR2 is LQKENI. Trimming stripped 3 bases from V and 5 bases from J, with 14 bases between. The CDR3 sequence: CASSPSVMGHNEQFF. CDR3 in DNA: TGTGCCAGCTCACCGAGCGTCATGGGCCACAATGAGCAGTTCTTC.

This clonotype rates as medium-sized (0.01 to 0.1%). As DNA, the CDR3 is TGTGCCATCAGTGAGCTGTGGACAGGGGGGCACGAGCAGTACTTC. Translated, it gives CAISELWTGGHEQYF. The V call is TRBV10-3, the J call TRBJ2-7, with 10 bases aligning to TRBD1. CDR1 ENHRY and CDR2 SYGVKD come from the germline V gene. Trimming removed 2 bases from V and 5 bases from J; junction bases left unmatched: 6. This CDR3 is 15 amino acids long.

This clonotype was found a few times. The chain couples TRBV5-5 to TRBJ1-2; possibly TRBD1 for D (5 bases). The CDR3 covers 14 residues. Germline V CDR1 and CDR2: SGHKS, YYEKEE (reference sequence). V shed 1 base and J shed 4 bases, with 11 bases lying between them. This CDR3 is CASSLFEGAYGYTF. CDR3 DNA sequence: TGTGCCAGCAGCTTGTTTGAAGGGGCCTATGGCTACACCTTC.

This clonotype was counted at least ten times. CDR3 amino acids: CASSLTFGKNTEAFF. The CDR3 DNA follows: TGCGCCAGCAGCCTGACATTCGGTAAGAACACTGAAGCTTTCTTT. The chain links TRBV5-1 to TRBJ1-1; D is ambiguous. Germline CDR1 is SGHRS and CDR2 is YFSETQ. Trimming removed 4 bases from V and 1 base from J, with 14 bases in between. The CDR3 length is 15 residues.

A word on this clonotype: This sequence may be a read error, since a much larger clone differs from it by one base. J is TRBJ2-5 and V is TRBV7-3; 7 bases map to TRBD1. V lost 5 bases to trimming and J lost 2 bases; unmatched junction nucleotides: 5. The CDR3 covers 14 residues. Per the germline V gene, CDR1 is SGHTA and CDR2 is FQGTGA. CDR3 amino acids: CASSHGRGQETQYF. CDR3 nucleotides: TGTGCCAGCAGCCATGGCAGGGGGCAAGAGACCCAGTACTTC.

The J gene is TRBJ2-7, the V gene TRBV29-1; D not resolved. This CDR3 comprises 14 residues. Deletions cut 1 base from V and 6 bases from J, with 16 bases between. Per the germline V gene, CDR1 is SQVTM and CDR2 is ANQGSEA. For the CDR3, the DNA is TGCAGCGTTGAAGGGGTTGGCCCCCCTTCCGAGCAGTACTTC. Encoded protein: CSVEGVGPPSEQYF.

This clonotype was counted many times. The V call is TRBV7-8, the J call TRBJ1-1; no clear D. The V end lost 2 bases, the J end lost 0 bases, and 7 bases lay between the germline ends. The CDR3 has 14 amino acids. Per germline, CDR1 SGHVS and CDR2 FQNEAQ. CDR3 in DNA: TGTGCCAGCAGCTTAATGAGCATGAACACTGAAGCTTTCTTT. This codes for CASSLMSMNTEAFF.

There are many counts of this clonotype. This chain connects TRBV2 to TRBJ1-5, with 9 bases fitting TRBD1. Germline-derived CDR1 and CDR2 are SNHLY and FYNNEI. V was pared by 3 bases and J by 7 bases, with 4 bases of the junction left unmatched. CDR3 length: 14 residues. The CDR3 loop reads CASSETGGWQPQHF. The DNA of the CDR3 is TGTGCCAGCAGTGAGACAGGGGGTTGGCAGCCCCAGCATTTT.

This clonotype has at least ten counts. CDR3 sequence: CASSPQGDYNEQFF. The DNA for the CDR3 is TGTGCCAGCAGCCCCCAGGGCGACTACAATGAGCAGTTCTTC. The J gene is TRBJ2-1, the V gene TRBV7-3, with D possibly matching TRBD1 (5 bases). The CDR3 runs to 14 residues. Germline V lookup: CDR1 SGHTA, CDR2 FQGTGA. V was clipped by 5 bases and J by 3 bases, with 11 bases between them. Full variable domain (outside the CDR3, taken from reference TRBV7-3 and TRBJ2-1): GAGVSQTPSNKVTEKGKYVELRCDPISGHTALYWYRQSLGQGPEFLIYFQGTGAADDSGLPNDRFFAVRPEGSVSTLKIQRTERGDSAVYLCASSPQGDYNEQFFGPGTRLTVL.

This clonotype has just a few counts. V gene TRBV7-9 combines with J gene TRBJ2-5; D is ambiguous. The CDR3 is 13 amino acids. CDR1 is SEHNR, CDR2 FQNEAQ, per germline (reference sequence). Trimming pared 2 bases from V and 7 bases from J, leaving 11 bases between. CDR3 loop: CASSLSFKGTQYF. The CDR3, as DNA: TGTGCCAGCAGCTTATCATTCAAGGGGACCCAGTACTTC.

The table lists this clonotype with many counts. This chain connects TRBV20-1 to TRBJ2-3; D unresolved. V was shortened by 5 bases and J by 6 bases, with 21 bases between the two germline ends. The CDR3 consists of 15 residues. Germline lookup yields CDR1 DFQATT and CDR2 SNEGSKA (reference sequence). The DNA of the CDR3 is TGCAGTGCTCCCAATCGGCTTTTTCCCACGGATACGCAGTATTTT. This encodes CSAPNRLFPTDTQYF.

There are many counts of this clonotype. The chain has TRBV11-2 and TRBJ2-7; 7 bases fit TRBD1. CDR3 size: 14 residues. Germline lookup yields CDR1 SGHAT and CDR2 FQNNGV. V was clipped by 5 bases and J by 8 bases; unmatched bases: 12. CDR3 bases: TGTGCCAGCAGCCGCATACAGGGGAACAGGCAGCAGTACTTC. This sequence encodes CASSRIQGNRQQYF.

This clonotype was recorded many times. The chain carries TRBV11-2 and TRBJ2-7; tentatively, D is TRBD1 or TRBD2 (5 bases each). Germline values: CDR1 SGHAT, CDR2 FQNNGV. The CDR3 consists of 15 residues. V gave up 1 base and J gave up 4 bases, with 14 bases separating them. CDR3 sequence reads: CASSLVRGEVYEQYF. CDR3 nucleotides: TGTGCCAGCAGCTTAGTCCGGGGCGAGGTTTACGAGCAGTACTTC.

This clonotype was detected a few times. The V gene is TRBV25-1, the J gene TRBJ2-5; no clear D. CDR1 MGHDK and CDR2 SYGVNS come from the germline V gene. This CDR3 region has 9 residues. Deletions cut 8 bases from V and 13 bases from J, with 11 bases between. CDR3 amino acids: CASPPWAYF. CDR3 nucleotide sequence: TGTGCCAGCCCCCCCTGGGCGTACTTC.

This clonotype showed up many times. The rearrangement uses TRBV7-3 and TRBJ2-1, with TRBD2 identical over 7 bases. The junction had 8 bases not matched to a gene; V was cut back by 5 bases and J by 4 bases. CDR3 length: 15 residues. CDR1 and CDR2 from the germline V gene are SGHTA and FQGTGA. The CDR3 reads CASSPGSGGYNEQFF. The CDR3 nucleotides read TGTGCCAGCAGCCCAGGGTCGGGAGGATACAATGAGCAGTTCTTC.

This clonotype was seen ten or more times. CDR3 sequence (DNA): TGTGCCAGCAGCCAACACGCAGGTCGTGGCGAGCAGTACTTC. It codes for CASSQHAGRGEQYF. V and J are TRBV3-1 and TRBJ2-7; D is unclear. The CDR3 totals 14 residues. The ends were cut back, 2 bases at V and 6 bases at J, with 14 bases in the middle. Germline CDR1 and CDR2: LGHDT and YNNKEL (reference sequence).

This clonotype has ten or more counts. The chain links TRBV18 to TRBJ2-3; D may be TRBD1 (5 bases). The CDR3 consists of 15 residues. Trimming shortened V by 4 bases and J by 0 bases, and 11 bases separated the two germline ends. CDR1 and CDR2 from the germline V gene are KGHSH and LQKENI. The CDR3 reads CASSLDRTSTDTQYF. The CDR3 DNA reads as TGTGCCAGCTCACTCGACAGAACTAGCACAGATACGCAGTATTTT.

This clonotype was seen more than once but under ten times. This chain uses TRBV20-1 with TRBJ1-1, with 7 bases that match TRBD1. The CDR3 totals 11 residues. Germline V gene data show CDR1 as DFQATT and CDR2 as SNEGSKA (reference sequence). The CDR3 here is CSPTGAAEAFF. CDR3 DNA: TGCAGCCCAACAGGGGCGGCTGAAGCTTTCTTT.